This T cell receptor beta chain comes out of a study of blood T cell repertoires in COVID-19. Study context: Whether acute or convalescent, the COVID-19 samples came from the United States, Italy and Spain.

Authors' analysis steps: Estimated nucleated cell counts came from reference gene primer amplification. The protocol was immunoSEQ multiplex PCR, while the TCRdb copy is restricted to in-frame clones and leaves out a portion. V, J and clone size reflect that table, while D and trimming were determined from the DNA. There are over 110,000 clones in the sample; 88% occur only once, and around 26% lies in the top ten. This CDR3 has 15 amino acids. The trim removed 0 bases at V and 4 bases at J, leaving 4 bases unmatched. Germline V gene data show CDR1 as GTSNPN and CDR2 as SVGIG (reference sequence). The material sequenced was peripheral blood. The receptor was isolated from a human donor in a cohort sampled during active COVID-19. This sequence joins TRBV30 and TRBJ2-2; 8 bases are a match to TRBD1. The CDR3 DNA follows: TGTGCCTGGAGTGTACCAGGGGGCCGCACCGGGGAGCTGTTTTTT. This encodes CAWSVPGGRTGELFF.